A single sample gave rise to the 22 T cell receptor beta chains below, sequenced in a study of T cells in women clearing cervical HPV infection. Measured with immunoSEQ multiplex PCR; TCRdb has only the in-frame clones, and not every one. This table holds approximately 34,000 clones. Sample: blood buffy coat. The receptor set was obtained from a woman aged 18 to 75 with a cervical HPV16 infection that either progressed to CIN3+ or cleared (not recorded which).

Notes on this clone: The read stops 3 residues short of the end of the CDR3; the missing end is completed from the germline J gene. The genes are TRBV14 and TRBJ2-7; D is unclear. Trimming removed 2 bases from V and 6 bases from J, with 8 bases in between. This CDR3 is built from 12 residues. Germline CDR1 SGHDN, CDR2 FVKESK. The sequenced part of the CDR3 DNA is TGTGCCAGCAGCCAAACGAGCCTCGAG. Encoded protein: CASSQTSLE. The full-length CDR3 reads as CASSQTSLEQYF.

Notes on this clone: The CDR3 end falls 3 residues outside the read, so it is completed with the germline J gene. The V call is TRBV20-1, the J call TRBJ1-4; 7 bases map to TRBD1. This CDR3 comprises 13 residues. Looked up from germline, CDR1 is DFQATT and CDR2 is SNEGSKA (reference sequence). Germline trimming cut 6 bases from V and 6 bases from J; bases unmatched to any gene: 7. CDR3: CSALRDRYEKLFF. Partial CDR3 DNA: TGCAGTGCACTCCGGGACAGATATGAAAAA.

On this clone itself: The read is 3 residues too short to cover the CDR3 end, so that end is filled in from the germline J gene. The rearrangement uses TRBV20-1 and TRBJ2-1; 9 bases map to TRBD1. The CDR3 spans 16 residues. CDR1 is DFQATT and CDR2 is SNEGSKA in the germline V gene (reference sequence). V shed 5 bases and J 7 bases; nucleotides not matched to a gene: 15. CDR3 protein: CSAPDLRDRAVNEQFF. The part of the CDR3 DNA that was read is TGCAGTGCTCCCGACCTCCGGGACAGGGCAGTTAATGAG.

Worth noting for this clone: The CDR3 end lies 3 residues beyond the end of the read and is filled in from the germline J gene. The rearrangement links TRBV11-2 to TRBJ2-5; 8 bases align to TRBD2. The CDR3 has 15 residues. V lost 7 bases, J lost 2 bases, and 9 bases stayed unmatched. The germline V gene encodes CDR1 SGHAT and CDR2 FQNNGV. CDR3 DNA (partial): TGTGCCAGCACCCGAGGTAGCGGGGCACAAGAGACC. Amino acid sequence: CASTRGSGAQET. The whole CDR3 reads CASTRGSGAQETQYF.

On this clone itself: The read falls 3 residues short of the CDR3 end, and the missing part is taken from the germline J gene. The chain couples TRBV7-6 to TRBJ1-1; D is ambiguous. CDR3 length: 16 amino acids. Germline V lookup: CDR1 SGHVS, CDR2 FNYEAQ. Trimming took off 1 base at V and 1 base at J, with 13 bases between the two ends. Here the CDR3 reads CASSLEMGRRNTEAFF. Partial CDR3 DNA: TGTGCCAGCAGCTTAGAAATGGGCAGGAGGAACACTGAA.

As concerns this clone: With the read ending 3 residues before the CDR3 end, the germline J gene is used to fill in that end. V and J are TRBV28 and TRBJ2-3; 13 bases fit TRBD2. The CDR3 runs to 17 residues. Germline CDR1 and CDR2: MDHEN and SYDVKM. V lost 2 bases to trimming and J lost 6 bases; unmatched junction nucleotides: 8. CDR3 sequence: CASSLGLAGVGGDTQYF. The part of the CDR3 DNA that was read is TGTGCCAGCAGTTTAGGACTAGCGGGAGTAGGAGGGGATACG.

For this clone: The read finishes 3 residues shy of the CDR3 end, and the germline J gene is used to complete it. The rearrangement uses TRBV5-4 and TRBJ2-6; D ambiguous. Trimming shortened V by 4 bases and J by 0 bases, and 5 bases separated the two germline ends. This CDR3 region has 14 residues. The germline CDR1 and CDR2 sequences are SGHNT and YYREEE (reference sequence). CDR3 in amino acids: CASSQDSGANVLTF. CDR3 DNA, as far as it was read: TGTGCCAGCAGCCAGGACTCTGGGGCCAACGTC.

CDR3 bases read: TGTGCCAGTAGTATGAGGGGGTCGGAAAACATT. Residues: CASSMRGSENI. The entire CDR3 protein is CASSMRGSENIQYF. This chain connects TRBV19 to TRBJ2-4, with D possibly being TRBD1 (6 bases). The CDR3 end is not reached by the read, which stops 3 residues before it; the germline J gene fills it in. V was clipped by 3 bases and J by 5 bases, with 11 bases between them. The CDR3 loop spans 14 amino acids. CDR1 is LNHDA and CDR2 is SQIVND in the germline V gene (reference sequence).

On this clone itself: The read ends 3 residues shy of where the CDR3 ends; the end is completed using the germline J gene. The gene calls are TRBV19 and TRBJ1-2; no definite D call. The CDR3 contains 13 residues. Germline V gene lookup returns CDR1 LNHDA and CDR2 SQIVND (reference sequence). The sequenced CDR3 bases are TGTGCCAGTAGTTCGAGAGGGCTACGCGGC. Translating gives CASSSRGLRG. In full, the CDR3 reads CASSSRGLRGYTF.

On this clone: The read stops 3 residues short of the end of the CDR3; the missing end is completed from the germline J gene. This chain uses TRBV19 with TRBJ2-3, with 7 positions matching TRBD1. There are 15 residues in the CDR3. Per germline, CDR1 LNHDA and CDR2 SQIVND (reference sequence). The CDR3 DNA, read in part, is TGTGCCAGTAGTGGGCAACAGGGGCAGGGGGAGACG. The encoded protein is CASSGQQGQGET. Given in full, the CDR3 is CASSGQQGQGETQYF.

The sequenced CDR3 bases are TGCGCCAGCAGCCCCACCTACGAG. Translated, it gives CASSPTYE. The entire CDR3 reads CASSPTYEQYF. This chain connects TRBV5-1 to TRBJ2-7; no firm D call. Read coverage stops 3 residues before the CDR3 terminus; the germline J gene supplies the remainder. The length of the CDR3 is 11 residues. Germline CDR1 SGHRS, CDR2 YFSETQ. V lost 4 bases to trimming and J lost 2 bases, with 4 bases between them.

A note on this clone: The read falls 3 residues short of the CDR3 end, and the missing part is taken from the germline J gene. This chain links TRBV7-9 with TRBJ2-3, with 8 bases matching TRBD1. The CDR3 spans 12 residues. From germline, CDR1 is SEHNR and CDR2 FQNEAQ (reference sequence). CDR3 amino acids: CASSSQGETQYF. Partial CDR3 DNA: TGTGCCAGCAGCTCACAGGGGGAGACG.

Comment on this clone: The sequenced fragment ends 3 residues before the CDR3 boundary, so the rest is inferred from the germline J gene. This chain connects TRBV2 to TRBJ2-7, with D possibly called TRBD1 or TRBD2 (5 bases each). V dropped 7 bases and J dropped 5 bases, with 18 bases sitting between them. CDR3 length equals 14 residues. CDR1 is SNHLY and CDR2 is FYNNEI in the germline V gene. This CDR3 is CASIPQRGGHEQYF. The CDR3 DNA, read in part, is TGTGCCAGCATTCCCCAGAGGGGTGGCCACGAG.

Worth noting for this clone: The read ends 3 residues early relative to the CDR3; the germline J gene fills the gap. The gene calls are TRBV11-2 and TRBJ2-5; 8 bases match TRBD2. V lost 1 base and J lost 6; bases outside the gene matches: 1. The CDR3 covers 13 residues. Germline V gene sequence: CDR1 SGHAT, CDR2 FQNNGV. The sequenced CDR3 bases are TGTGCCAGCAGCTTAGGCGGGGGGAAGACC. Translating it yields CASSLGGGKT. The complete CDR3 sequence is CASSLGGGKTQYF.

Concerning this clone itself: Read data end 3 residues before the CDR3 end; the end is taken from the germline J gene. This chain links TRBV20-1 with TRBJ2-3; the D gene is possibly TRBD2 (6 bases). CDR1 and CDR2 from the germline V gene are DFQATT and SNEGSKA (reference sequence). V dropped 5 bases and J dropped 0 bases, with 15 bases sitting between them. The CDR3 sequence is 15 residues long. CDR3 loop: CSASPLASSTDTQYF. Partial CDR3 DNA: TGCAGTGCTTCACCTCTAGCGTCAAGCACAGATACG.

In the case of this clone: The read finishes 3 residues shy of the CDR3 end, and the germline J gene is used to complete it. The chain combines TRBV7-9 with TRBJ1-1; D is unresolved. Germline lookup yields CDR1 SEHNR and CDR2 FQNEAQ (reference sequence). There are 12 residues in the CDR3. Between the trimmed V and J ends, which lost 3 bases and 2 bases, there was a span of 4 bases. This chain's CDR3 is CASSFTNTEAFF. The part of the CDR3 DNA that was read is TGTGCCAGCAGCTTTACTAACACTGAA.

A remark on this clone: The CDR3 is cut off 3 residues early in the read; its end comes from the germline J gene. This sequence joins TRBV7-2 and TRBJ2-1; 10 bases are shared with TRBD2. Losses at the gene ends were 5 bases for V and 2 bases for J; bases not matched to a gene: 3. There are 15 residues in the CDR3. Germline CDR1 and CDR2: SGHTA and FQGNSA. CDR3: CASSLLAGAYNEQFF. The sequenced part of the CDR3 DNA is TGTGCCAGCAGCCTCCTAGCGGGGGCCTACAATGAG. Combining the CDR3 with reference TRBV7-2 and TRBJ2-1 gives the whole variable domain GAGVSQSPSNKVTEKGKDVELRCDPISGHTALYWYRQSLGQGLEFLIYFQGNSAPDKSGLPSDRFSAERTGGSVSTLTIQRTQQEDSAVYLCASSLLAGAYNEQFFGPGTRLTVL.

Concerning this clone: The CDR3 end lies 3 residues beyond the end of the read and is filled in from the germline J gene. The chain couples TRBV5-6 to TRBJ1-2; no clear D gene. V lost 0 bases to trimming and J lost 0 bases, with 3 bases between them. The CDR3 contains 13 residues. Germline CDR1 SGHDT, CDR2 YYEEEE. Here the CDR3 reads CASSLAANYGYTF. The DNA read from the CDR3 is TGTGCCAGCAGCTTGGCAGCTAACTATGGC.

On this clone: From the germline J gene comes the end of the CDR3, since the read stops 3 residues before it. The rearrangement uses TRBV10-3 and TRBJ1-1; D uncertain. Trimming removed 7 bases from V and 5 bases from J, with 20 bases in between. This CDR3 is 15 amino acids long. Germline V gene lookup returns CDR1 ENHRY and CDR2 SYGVKD. CDR3 DNA (partial): TGTGCCATCAAAATTGACGCAGGTGACGATACTGAA. Residues: CAIKIDAGDDTE. The entire CDR3 reads CAIKIDAGDDTEAFF.

Points on this clone: The CDR3 extends 3 residues past the end of the read, so its final part is completed from the germline J gene. The chain is built from TRBV2 and TRBJ1-5; D gene uncertain. V lost 5 bases and J lost 6, with 17 bases in between. The CDR3 extends over 15 amino acids. Germline assignment: CDR1 SNHLY and CDR2 FYNNEI. Partial CDR3 DNA: TGTGCCAGCAGTAGTGAAATACCCTCCAGTCAGCCC. As protein: CASSSEIPSSQP. The complete CDR3 sequence is CASSSEIPSSQPQHF.

As to this clone: The CDR3 end is not reached by the read, which stops 3 residues before it; the germline J gene fills it in. This chain joins TRBV4-2 and TRBJ2-7, with 7 positions matching TRBD1. Trimming at V came to 2 bases and at J to 0 bases, leaving 4 bases not matched to a gene. The germline V gene has CDR1 LGHNA and CDR2 YNFKEQ. CDR3 length: 15 amino acids. CDR3 loop: CASSQTRDSSYEQYF. CDR3 DNA (partial): TGTGCCAGCAGCCAAACCCGGGACAGCTCCTACGAG.

The CDR3 bases that were read are TGTGCCTGGAGTGAAGGCGGGGGGGCCGGTGGGGCCAACGTC. Protein: CAWSEGGGAGGANV. The whole CDR3 protein is CAWSEGGGAGGANVLTF. The chain recombines TRBV30 with TRBJ2-6; TRBD2 matches 9 bases. The read stops 3 residues short of the end of the CDR3; the missing end is completed from the germline J gene. In germline, CDR1 is GTSNPN, CDR2 SVGIG (reference sequence). Trimming removed 1 base from V and 3 bases from J; junction bases left unmatched: 7. This CDR3 has 17 residues.